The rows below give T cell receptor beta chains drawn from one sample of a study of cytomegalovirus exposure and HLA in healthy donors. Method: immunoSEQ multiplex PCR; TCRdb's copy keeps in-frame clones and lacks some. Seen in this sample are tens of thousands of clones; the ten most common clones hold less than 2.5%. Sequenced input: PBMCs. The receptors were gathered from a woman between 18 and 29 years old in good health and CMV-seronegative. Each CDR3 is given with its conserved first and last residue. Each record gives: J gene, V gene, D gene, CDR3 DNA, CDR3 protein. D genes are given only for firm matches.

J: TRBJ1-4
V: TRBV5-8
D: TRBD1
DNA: TGTGCCAGCAGCTTAGACAGGGGAGGTGGTGGTGAAAAACTGTTTTTT
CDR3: CASSLDRGGGGEKLFF

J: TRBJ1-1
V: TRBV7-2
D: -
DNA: TGTGCCAGCAGCTTAGTGGTGGCAGGGTGGAGGAACACTGAAGCTTTCTTT
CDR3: CASSLVVAGWRNTEAFF

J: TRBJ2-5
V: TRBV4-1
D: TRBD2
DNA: TGCGCCAGCAGCCAAGGTTCTAGCGGGCAAGAGACCCAGTACTTC
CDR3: CASSQGSSGQETQYF

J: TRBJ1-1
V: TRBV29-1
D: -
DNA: TGCAGCGTTGTGCGGGGGGTCACTGAAGCTTTCTTT
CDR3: CSVVRGVTEAFF

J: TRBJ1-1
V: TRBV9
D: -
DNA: TGTGCCAGCAGCGTTGAGGCAGCGGGGAACACTGAAGCTTTCTTT
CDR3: CASSVEAAGNTEAFF

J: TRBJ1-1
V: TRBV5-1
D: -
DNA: TGCGCCAGCAGCTTGGCGGTGGGGCTGAACACTGAAGCTTTCTTT
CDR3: CASSLAVGLNTEAFF

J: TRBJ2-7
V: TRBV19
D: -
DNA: TGTGCCAGTAGCTTTACAGGGAACTACGAGCAGTACTTC
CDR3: CASSFTGNYEQYF

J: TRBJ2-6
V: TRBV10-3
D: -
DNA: TGTGCCATCAGTGAGTTGGGGCACTCTGGGGCCAACGTCCTGACTTTC
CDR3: CAISELGHSGANVLTF

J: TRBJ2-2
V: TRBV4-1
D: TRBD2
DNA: TGCGCCAGCAGCCCGGGACTAGTCCGGAACACCGGGGAGCTGTTTTTT
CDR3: CASSPGLVRNTGELFF

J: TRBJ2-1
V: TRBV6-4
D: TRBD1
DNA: TGTGCCAGCAGTGACCAGGGGGATAGCAATGAGCAGTTCTTC
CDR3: CASSDQGDSNEQFF

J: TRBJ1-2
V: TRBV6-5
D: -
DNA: TGTGCCAGCAGTTACTTCGCAGGGTGGAATGGCTACACCTTC
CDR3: CASSYFAGWNGYTF

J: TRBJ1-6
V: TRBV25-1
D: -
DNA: TGTGCCAGCAGTAATCCCGGTTCACCCCTCCACTTT
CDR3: CASSNPGSPLHF

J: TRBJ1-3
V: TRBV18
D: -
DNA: TGTGCCAGCTCAGCTGAATTCGGGAGCTCTGGAAACACCATATATTTT
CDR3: CASSAEFGSSGNTIYF

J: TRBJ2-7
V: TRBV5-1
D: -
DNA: TGCGCCAGCAGCTTGGTCCTGCCTCCAGGGGAGCAGTACTTC
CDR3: CASSLVLPPGEQYF